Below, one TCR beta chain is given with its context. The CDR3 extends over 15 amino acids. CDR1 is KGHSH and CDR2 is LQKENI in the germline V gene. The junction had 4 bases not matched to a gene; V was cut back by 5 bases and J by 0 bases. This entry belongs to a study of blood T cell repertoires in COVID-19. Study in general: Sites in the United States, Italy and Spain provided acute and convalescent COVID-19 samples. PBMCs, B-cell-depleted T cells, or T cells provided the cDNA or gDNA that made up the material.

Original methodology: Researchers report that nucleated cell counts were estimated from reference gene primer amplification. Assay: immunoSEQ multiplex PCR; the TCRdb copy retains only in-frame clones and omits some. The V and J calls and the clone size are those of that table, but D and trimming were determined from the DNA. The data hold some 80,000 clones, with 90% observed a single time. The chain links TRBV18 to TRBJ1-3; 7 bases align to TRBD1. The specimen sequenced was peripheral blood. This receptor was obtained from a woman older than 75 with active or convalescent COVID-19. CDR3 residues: CASSDRQGSGNTIYF. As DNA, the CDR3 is TGTGCCAGCTCAGACCGACAGGGCTCTGGAAACACCATATATTTT.